The 13 T cell receptor beta chains in this list originate from one sample, sequenced in a study of CD8+ T cells in alopecia areata. Reverse transcribed after extraction, RNA yielded cDNA as the sequencing template. TCRdb's table, derived via immunoSEQ multiplex PCR, lists solely in-frame clones and lacks some. This sample carries 100,000 or so clones, roughly 60% of them seen once, and the ten largest clones take about a sixth. Treatment: oral pan-JAK inhibitor, 5-10 mg twice daily. The source was CD8+ T cells sorted from blood, collected at approximately week 56, from a patient treated with tofacitinib. These receptors were taken from a human donor with alopecia areata.

This clone was counted only a few times. The CDR3 DNA reads TGTGCCAGCAGCTCGTCGTTGGGGCAGACGCCCAGGGATACGCAGTATTTT. Translation: CASSSSLGQTPRDTQYF. The chain couples TRBV11-2 to TRBJ2-3, with a tentative D call TRBD1 (5 bases). Deletions cut 4 bases from V and 6 bases from J, with 23 bases between. The CDR3 spans 17 residues. Germline CDR1 and CDR2: SGHAT and FQNNGV. Drawing the rest from reference TRBV11-2 and TRBJ2-3, the complete variable domain is EAGVAQSPRYKIIEKRQSVAFWCNPISGHATLYWYQQILGQGPKLLIQFQNNGVVDDSQLPKDRFSAERLKGVDSTLKIQPAKLEDSAVYLCASSSSLGQTPRDTQYFGPGTRLTVL.

The chain has TRBV30 and TRBJ2-5; D uncertain. The V and J ends lost 4 bases and 1 base respectively, with 28 bases between them. Germline V gene data show CDR1 as GTSNPN and CDR2 as SVGIG (reference sequence). The CDR3 consists of 19 residues. The CDR3 here is CAWTKIETIGISLQETQYF. Written as DNA, the CDR3 is TGTGCCTGGACGAAAATCGAAACGATTGGGATCTCCCTCCAAGAGACCCAGTACTTC. Full variable domain (missing parts from reference TRBV30 and TRBJ2-5): SQTIHQWPATLVQPVGSPLSLECTVEGTSNPNLYWYRQAAGRGLQLLFYSVGIGQISSEVPQNLSASRPQDRQFILSSKKLLLSDSGFYLCAWTKIETIGISLQETQYFGPGTRLLVL.

The rearrangement uses TRBV5-1 and TRBJ2-5; tentatively, D is TRBD1 (6 bases). Trimming removed 4 bases from V and 5 bases from J, with 15 bases in between. The CDR3 contains 14 residues. The V gene's germline CDR1 is SGHRS and CDR2 YFSETQ. The CDR3 sequence is CASSQEQGGETQYF. Written as DNA, the CDR3 is TGCGCCAGCAGCCAGGAACAGGGCGGGGAGACCCAGTACTTC.

The V and J genes are TRBV12-5 and TRBJ2-1; 8 nucleotides line up with TRBD1. The CDR3 is 12 amino acids. Germline loops: CDR1 LGHNT, CDR2 FRNRAP. V shed 6 bases, J shed 9 bases, and the junction held 4 bases outside the gene matches. CDR3 protein: CASGADRVEQFF. The CDR3 DNA is TGTGCTAGTGGGGCGGACAGGGTTGAGCAGTTCTTC.

The chain is built from TRBV11-2 and TRBJ2-7; 8 bases match TRBD1. The germline V gene has CDR1 SGHAT and CDR2 FQNNGV. Losses at the gene ends were 3 bases for V and 4 bases for J; bases not matched to a gene: 5. CDR3 size: 14 residues. CDR3: CASSFGQGEYEQYF. As DNA, the CDR3 is TGTGCCAGCAGCTTCGGACAGGGAGAGTACGAGCAGTACTTC. The full variable domain, rest sourced from reference TRBV11-2 and TRBJ2-7, is EAGVAQSPRYKIIEKRQSVAFWCNPISGHATLYWYQQILGQGPKLLIQFQNNGVVDDSQLPKDRFSAERLKGVDSTLKIQPAKLEDSAVYLCASSFGQGEYEQYFGPGTRLTVT.

This clone showed up just a few times. V is TRBV5-1 and J is TRBJ2-1; the D gene is possibly TRBD2 (6 bases). This CDR3 is 13 amino acids long. Germline-derived CDR1 and CDR2 are SGHRS and YFSETQ. V dropped 1 base and J dropped 5 bases, with 7 bases sitting between them. CDR3 sequence: CASSLWGDNEQFF. The CDR3 region has the DNA TGCGCCAGCAGCTTGTGGGGGGACAATGAGCAGTTCTTC.

The CDR3 protein is CASSLEVGDEQFF. DNA of the CDR3: TGTGCCAGCAGCTTGGAGGTGGGCGATGAGCAGTTCTTC. V usage is TRBV5-6 and J usage is TRBJ2-1, with D unresolved. The germline V and J ends were trimmed by 0 bases and 8 bases, with 9 bases remaining between them. Germline V gives CDR1 SGHDT, CDR2 YYEEEE. CDR3 length: 13 residues.

This clone appeared once. V gene TRBV7-8 combines with J gene TRBJ2-7; D not resolved. V was clipped by 4 bases and J by 4 bases, with 5 bases between them. Looked up from germline, CDR1 is SGHVS and CDR2 is FQNEAQ. CDR3 length: 11 amino acids. The CDR3 bases are TGTGCCAGCAGCTCAGAATACGAGCAGTACTTC. This codes for CASSSEYEQYF.

The rearrangement uses TRBV11-1 and TRBJ1-6; D might be TRBD1 (5 bases). V was clipped by 4 bases and J by 9 bases, with 13 bases between them. Germline V gene lookup returns CDR1 SGHAT and CDR2 FQDESV (reference sequence). The CDR3 spans 14 residues. This CDR3 is CASSWGSAGSPLHF. CDR3 bases: TGTGCCAGCAGCTGGGGGTCCGCGGGTTCACCCCTCCACTTT.

The genes are TRBV30 and TRBJ1-5; D remains ambiguous. This CDR3 contains 14 residues. The germline V gene has CDR1 GTSNPN and CDR2 SVGIG (reference sequence). The germline V and J ends were trimmed by 0 bases and 3 bases, with 9 bases remaining between them. CDR3 sequence reads: CAWSVGGVNQPQHF. The CDR3 DNA is TGTGCCTGGAGTGTTGGTGGAGTCAATCAGCCCCAGCATTTT.

V is TRBV5-6 and J is TRBJ1-5; no clear D. CDR1 is SGHDT, CDR2 YYEEEE, per germline. The CDR3 extends over 12 amino acids. Trimming shortened V by 2 bases and J by 3 bases, and 3 bases separated the two germline ends. In nucleotides, the CDR3 is TGTGCCAGCAGCTTCGACAATCAGCCCCAGCATTTT. It codes for CASSFDNQPQHF.

This clone has a handful of counts. The V and J genes are TRBV9 and TRBJ2-7, with TRBD2 identical over 12 bases. This CDR3 has 15 amino acids. Germline V lookup: CDR1 SGDLS, CDR2 YYNGEE. The ends lost 0 bases at V and 5 bases at J; junction bases unmatched: 3. CDR3 protein: CASSVEGTSGHEQYF. The CDR3 coding sequence is TGTGCCAGCAGCGTAGAGGGGACTAGCGGGCACGAGCAGTACTTC.

This rearrangement joins TRBV6-5 to TRBJ2-3; D possibly corresponds to TRBD1 (8 bases). V shed 0 bases and J shed 7 bases, with 17 bases lying between them. The CDR3 length is 16 residues. Germline lookup yields CDR1 MNHEY and CDR2 SVGAGI. CDR3: CASSYSGQGGENTQYF. In DNA form, the CDR3 reads TGTGCCAGCAGTTACTCAGGACAGGGAGGGGAAAATACGCAGTATTTT.